This T cell receptor beta chain was obtained from a study of T-cell memory formation after mild COVID-19. Study-level information: Most TCR clusters belonged to a single donor.

TCRdb analysed the 5' RACE reads with MiXCR anew, one entry per CDR3 protein. The data hold about 29,000 distinct CDR3 sequences, with around 15% observed a single time. V lost 6 bases to trimming and J lost 3 bases; unmatched junction nucleotides: 10. The germline CDR1 and CDR2 sequences are MNHNY and SVGAGI (reference sequence). The CDR3 sequence is 16 residues long. The chain couples TRBV6-6 to TRBJ2-7; 11 nucleotides agree with TRBD1. This TCR was recovered from an adult who had mild COVID-19 (a few samples of this study predate the infection). Cell type and time point are not known. The sequencing sample was made of PBMCs or a T cell subset sorted from them (not recorded which). Written as DNA, the CDR3 is TGTGCCAGCAGCCGACCCCGGGACAGGGGGATCTACGAGCAGTACTTC. Translating gives CASSRPRDRGIYEQYF.